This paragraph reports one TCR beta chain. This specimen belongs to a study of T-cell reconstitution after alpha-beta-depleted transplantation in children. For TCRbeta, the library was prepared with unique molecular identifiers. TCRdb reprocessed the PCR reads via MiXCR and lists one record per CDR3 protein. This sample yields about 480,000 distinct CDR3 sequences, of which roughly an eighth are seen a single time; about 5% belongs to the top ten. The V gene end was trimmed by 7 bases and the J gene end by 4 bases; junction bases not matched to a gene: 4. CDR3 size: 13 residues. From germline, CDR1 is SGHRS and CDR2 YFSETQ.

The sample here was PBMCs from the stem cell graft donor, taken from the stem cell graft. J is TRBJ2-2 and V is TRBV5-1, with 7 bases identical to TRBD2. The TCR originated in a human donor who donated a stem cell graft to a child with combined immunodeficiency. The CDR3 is CASLSGATGELFF. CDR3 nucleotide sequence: TGCGCCAGCCTCAGCGGGGCCACCGGGGAGCTGTTTTTT.